The rows below give T cell receptor beta chains drawn from one sample of a study of cytomegalovirus exposure and HLA in healthy donors. Clones were read by immunoSEQ multiplex PCR, and TCRdb kept only the in-frame ones, dropping some. The sample holds about 170,000 clones, around 78% seen once. The sequencing sample was made of PBMCs. The origin of the receptors is a young woman in good health and CMV-seropositive. CDR3s include the opening cysteine and the closing phenylalanine or tryptophan. Each record gives: CDR3 protein, CDR3 DNA, J gene, V gene, clone size, D gene, CDR3 length. A D gene is named only where the DNA matches it firmly. Clone size is given for some rows only: seen once, a few or many times, or a class if the clone is expanded.

CDR3aa: CASSLGDRANTGELFF
CDR3nt: TGCGCCAGCAGCTTGGGGGACAGGGCGAACACCGGGGAGCTGTTTTTT
j_gene: TRBJ2-2
v_gene: TRBV5-1
abundance: few
d_gene: TRBD1
len: 16

CDR3aa: CASSFWVRGYGTEAFF
CDR3nt: TGTGCCAGCAGCTTTTGGGTTCGAGGGTATGGCACTGAAGCTTTCTTT
j_gene: TRBJ1-1
v_gene: TRBV7-2
abundance: -
d_gene: -
len: 16

CDR3aa: CASSPTRAGENTQYF
CDR3nt: TGTGCCAGCAGTCCCACTAGGGCGGGAGAGAATACGCAGTATTTT
j_gene: TRBJ2-3
v_gene: TRBV6-5
abundance: -
d_gene: TRBD2
len: 15

CDR3aa: CASSFLQGVGRDGYTF
CDR3nt: TGTGCCAGCAGTTTTCTACAGGGCGTCGGAAGGGATGGCTACACCTTC
j_gene: TRBJ1-2
v_gene: TRBV28
abundance: -
d_gene: -
len: 16

CDR3aa: CASGTSGVSDTQYF
CDR3nt: TGTGCCAGTGGCACTAGCGGGGTTTCAGATACGCAGTATTTT
j_gene: TRBJ2-3
v_gene: TRBV19
abundance: -
d_gene: TRBD2
len: 14

CDR3aa: CASTNLGPRADTQYF
CDR3nt: TGTGCCAGCACTAATCTGGGCCCACGAGCAGATACGCAGTATTTT
j_gene: TRBJ2-3
v_gene: TRBV6-6
abundance: -
d_gene: -
len: 15

CDR3aa: CASSSSGTAEWGYGYTF
CDR3nt: TGTGCCAGCAGTTCCTCCGGGACAGCCGAATGGGGCTATGGCTACACCTTC
j_gene: TRBJ1-2
v_gene: TRBV28
abundance: -
d_gene: TRBD1
len: 17

CDR3aa: CASRQNRGRTGELFF
CDR3nt: TGTGCCAGCAGACAGAACAGGGGGCGGACCGGGGAGCTGTTTTTT
j_gene: TRBJ2-2
v_gene: TRBV5-4
abundance: -
d_gene: TRBD1
len: 15

CDR3aa: CASSLFSTGNTGELFF
CDR3nt: TGTGCCAGCAGCCTTTTTAGTACTGGGAACACCGGGGAGCTGTTTTTT
j_gene: TRBJ2-2
v_gene: TRBV7-2
abundance: -
d_gene: -
len: 16

CDR3aa: CASSLSLAGARDEQFF
CDR3nt: TGTGCCAGCAGCTTGTCCCTAGCGGGGGCTCGAGATGAGCAGTTCTTC
j_gene: TRBJ2-1
v_gene: TRBV5-4
abundance: -
d_gene: TRBD2
len: 16

CDR3aa: CASSLTGNGGVEAFF
CDR3nt: TGTGCCAGCAGCTTAACAGGGAATGGCGGCGTTGAAGCTTTCTTT
j_gene: TRBJ1-1
v_gene: TRBV9
abundance: -
d_gene: -
len: 15

CDR3aa: CASSRETGSQETQYF
CDR3nt: TGCGCCAGCAGCCGAGAGACAGGGTCCCAAGAGACCCAGTACTTC
j_gene: TRBJ2-5
v_gene: TRBV5-1
abundance: -
d_gene: TRBD1
len: 15

CDR3aa: CAISPGLESSYEQYF
CDR3nt: TGTGCCATCTCACCGGGACTGGAGAGCTCCTACGAGCAGTACTTC
j_gene: TRBJ2-7
v_gene: TRBV28
abundance: -
d_gene: -
len: 15

CDR3aa: CASSLIGQGTDTQYF
CDR3nt: TGTGCCAGCAGCTTGATAGGACAGGGTACAGATACGCAGTATTTT
j_gene: TRBJ2-3
v_gene: TRBV5-5
abundance: many
d_gene: TRBD1
len: 15

CDR3aa: CASSGTGSETQYF
CDR3nt: TGTGCCAGCAGCGGGACAGGGTCAGAGACCCAGTACTTC
j_gene: TRBJ2-5
v_gene: TRBV9
abundance: -
d_gene: TRBD1
len: 13

CDR3aa: CASSLISRWDTQYF
CDR3nt: TGTGCCAGCAGTTTAATTAGCCGATGGGATACGCAGTATTTT
j_gene: TRBJ2-3
v_gene: TRBV27
abundance: -
d_gene: -
len: 14

CDR3aa: CASSRDSFNQPQHF
CDR3nt: TGTGCCAGCAGCAGGGACTCCTTTAATCAGCCCCAGCATTTT
j_gene: TRBJ1-5
v_gene: TRBV7-2
abundance: -
d_gene: -
len: 14

CDR3aa: CASSWRLAGGYEQYF
CDR3nt: TGTGCCAGCAGTTGGCGACTAGCGGGAGGCTACGAGCAGTACTTC
j_gene: TRBJ2-7
v_gene: TRBV27
abundance: few
d_gene: TRBD2
len: 15

CDR3aa: CASSLGGGSIYEQYF
CDR3nt: TGTGCCAGCAGCTTGGGAGGGGGATCCATCTACGAGCAGTACTTC
j_gene: TRBJ2-7
v_gene: TRBV5-4
abundance: -
d_gene: -
len: 15

CDR3aa: CASSVDLAGGIYNEQFF
CDR3nt: TGTGCCAGCAGCGTAGATCTTGCGGGAGGGATCTACAATGAGCAGTTCTTC
j_gene: TRBJ2-1
v_gene: TRBV9
abundance: -
d_gene: TRBD2
len: 17

CDR3aa: CASSVGTGVRIF
CDR3nt: TGTGCCAGCAGTGTGGGGACAGGGGTTCGGATCTTC
j_gene: TRBJ2-1
v_gene: TRBV28
abundance: -
d_gene: TRBD1
len: 12

CDR3aa: CASMTRPYNEQFF
CDR3nt: TGCGCCAGCATGACTAGACCCTACAATGAGCAGTTCTTC
j_gene: TRBJ2-1
v_gene: TRBV5-1
abundance: once
d_gene: -
len: 13

CDR3aa: CASRFPGQHNEQFF
CDR3nt: TGTGCCAGCAGATTCCCGGGACAGCACAATGAGCAGTTCTTC
j_gene: TRBJ2-1
v_gene: TRBV27
abundance: -
d_gene: TRBD1
len: 14

CDR3aa: CASSFQAAGNSPLHF
CDR3nt: TGTGCCAGCAGTTTTCAAGCGGCAGGCAATTCACCCCTCCACTTT
j_gene: TRBJ1-6
v_gene: TRBV28
abundance: few
d_gene: -
len: 15

CDR3aa: CASSDGHPSEAFF
CDR3nt: TGCGCCAGCAGCGACGGACACCCCTCTGAAGCCTTCTTT
j_gene: TRBJ1-1
v_gene: TRBV5-1
abundance: -
d_gene: -
len: 13

CDR3aa: CASSSGATNEKLFF
CDR3nt: TGTGCCAGCAGCAGCGGGGCGACTAATGAAAAACTGTTTTTT
j_gene: TRBJ1-4
v_gene: TRBV21-1
abundance: -
d_gene: -
len: 14